The 5 T cell receptor beta chains below were found in one sample sequenced in a study of OX40 agonist ivuxolimab in advanced cancers. Receptor amplification or capture employed the immunoSEQ multiplex PCR assay. The clones in this table, taken by TCRdb from immuneACCESS, are in-frame only. Not every clone is retained; where verified, under half of the shortfall comes from an unresolved V gene, and the cause of the rest is unknown. The sample table shows tens of thousands of clones, and roughly 94% are seen once. Together, the top ten hold over 8.5% of the sample. Sequencing was performed on CD4+ or CD8+ T cells sorted from blood, taken in a trial of the OX40 agonist ivuxolimab. These receptors all come from an adult with an advanced solid tumor such as melanoma, head and neck, liver or kidney cancer.

The chain recombines TRBV10-3 with TRBJ1-6; D gene ambiguous. The V end was cut by 7 bases, the J end by 9 bases, with 13 bases between. The V gene's germline CDR1 is ENHRY and CDR2 SYGVKD. The CDR3 has 13 amino acids. CDR3 nucleotides: TGTGCCATCAATTACGATACGGGTTCACCCCTCCACTTT. Its protein is CAINYDTGSPLHF.

The V and J genes are TRBV11-2 and TRBJ1-6, with a weak D call TRBD1 (5 bases). Germline-derived CDR1 and CDR2 are SGHAT and FQNNGV. This CDR3 is 12 amino acids long. V was clipped by 1 base and J by 15 bases, with 10 bases between them. CDR3 loop: CASSLVGDGLHF. CDR3 bases: TGTGCCAGCAGCTTAGTGGGGGATGGCCTCCACTTT. The full variable domain, rest sourced from reference TRBV11-2 and TRBJ1-6, is EAGVAQSPRYKIIEKRQSVAFWCNPISGHATLYWYQQILGQGPKLLIQFQNNGVVDDSQLPKDRFSAERLKGVDSTLKIQPAKLEDSAVYLCASSLVGDGLHFGNGTRLTVT.

Note on this clone: In the same sample, other DNA sequences code for this CDR3. The V call is TRBV9, the J call TRBJ1-5; D possibly corresponds to TRBD1 (6 bases). The CDR3 runs to 13 residues. V shed 2 bases and J shed 6 bases, with 9 bases lying between them. The germline CDR1 and CDR2 sequences are SGDLS and YYNGEE. The CDR3 region is CASSVGGTQPQHF. The CDR3 DNA reads TGTGCCAGCAGCGTGGGGGGCACTCAGCCCCAGCATTTT. Together with reference TRBV9 and TRBJ1-5, the CDR3 gives the full variable domain: DSGVTQTPKHLITATGQRVTLRCSPRSGDLSVYWYQQSLDQGLQFLIQYYNGEERAKGNILERFSAQQFPDLHSELNLSSLELGDSALYFCASSVGGTQPQHFGDGTRLSIL.

The gene calls are TRBV4-3 and TRBJ1-1; D might be TRBD1 (5 bases). Looked up from germline, CDR1 is LGHNA and CDR2 is YSLEER. V gave up 0 bases and J gave up 0 bases, with 8 bases separating them. CDR3 length: 15 residues. In nucleotides, the CDR3 is TGCGCCAGCAGCCAAGATTGGGACCTGAACACTGAAGCTTTCTTT. Protein: CASSQDWDLNTEAFF.

The V and J genes are TRBV7-3 and TRBJ1-4; TRBD1 agrees at 9 bases. CDR1 is SGHTA, CDR2 FQGTGA, per germline. V dropped 4 bases and J dropped 1; count of bases not matched to a gene: 13. The CDR3 consists of 19 residues. The CDR3 protein is CASSSNRVPGQGTNEKLFF. The CDR3 DNA reads as TGTGCCAGCAGCTCCAATAGGGTCCCGGGACAGGGAACTAATGAAAAACTGTTTTTT.